This T cell receptor (beta chain) was sequenced for a study of blood T cell repertoires in COVID-19 (dated by TCRdb to 2020 to 2021). Context from the whole study: Samples covering the acute and convalescent phases of COVID-19 were provided by collaborators in the United States, Italy and Spain. Where HLA class I and class II types were available, the types were taken from metadata supplied by the sample provider, not from assay-based typing. The prospective study material was composed of cDNA or gDNA derived from T cells, B-cell-depleted T cells, or PBMCs. The samples were drawn from the first 160 participants of the ongoing ImmuneRACE study and from 1,254 subjects provided by 6 global collaborators. Deeply sampled blood TCRbeta repertoires from subjects exposed to, actively infected with, or recovered from COVID-19 were included in the dataset. A freely available public database, intended as a resource for researchers studying the immune response to SARS-CoV-2, is where the repertoires were released. Sample metadata almost always included a de-identified subject ID, COVID-19 status, age in years and sex. Beyond this particular receptor, the publication reports: Clinical and demographic metadata were provided uncurated, with the amount varying by source and participant.

Per the germline V gene, SQVTM is the CDR1 and ANQGSEA is the CDR2. V is cut by 5 bases and J by 1 base, and the space between the germline ends is 9 bases. The CDR3 has 13 amino acids, counting the end cysteine and phenylalanine. Left in the record is the CDR3 DNA by itself, 39 bases read in frame from the first base. Only a few counts were recorded for this clone. Its antigen remains unidentified. The record has no base qualities; no much larger clone is one base away. The collaborating institutions used their own protocols to collect whole blood in K2EDTA tubes. Collaborator samples were shipped for TCRbeta analysis as frozen whole blood, isolated PBMCs, or DNA extracted from either sample type. TCRbeta CDR3 regions were amplified from genomic DNA using the immunoSEQ Assay, a bias-controlled multiplex PCR. As for the authors' bioinformatics: The number of nucleated cells in each sample was estimated by amplification of reference gene primers within the assay. To quantify the absolute abundance of each unique TCRbeta CDR3 rearrangement, sequence reads were collapsed and filtered. For each sample, productive Simpson clonality was calculated as the square root of Simpson's diversity index over productive rearrangements. The clones in this table, taken by TCRdb from immuneACCESS, are in-frame only. Not every clone is retained; where verified, under half of the shortfall comes from an unresolved V gene, and the cause of the rest is unknown. The DNA was the basis for D and trimming; V, J and clone size are from that table. The sample table holds 300,000 to 400,000 clones, of which 85% were seen once. The ten top clones hold 6% to 9% of the sample.

Material for sequencing was peripheral blood. The chain joins TRBV29-1 to TRBJ1-3; no D gene can be assigned with confidence. The source of this sequence is a human donor in a cohort sampled during active COVID-19. In nucleotide form, the sequence is TGCAGCGTTAGCAGGCATTCTGGAAACACCATATATTTT. It specifies CSVSRHSGNTIYF.